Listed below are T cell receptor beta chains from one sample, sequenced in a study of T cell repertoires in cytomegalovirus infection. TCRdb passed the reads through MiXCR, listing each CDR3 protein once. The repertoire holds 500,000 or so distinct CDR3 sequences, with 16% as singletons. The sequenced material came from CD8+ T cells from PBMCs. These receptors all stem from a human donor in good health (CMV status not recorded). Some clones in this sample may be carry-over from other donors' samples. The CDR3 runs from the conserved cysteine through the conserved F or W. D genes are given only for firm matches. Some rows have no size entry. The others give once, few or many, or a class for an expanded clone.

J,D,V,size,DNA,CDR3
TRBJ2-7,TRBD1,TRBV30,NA,TGTGCCTGGAGTGTTGGGGGACAGGCCCCCGAGCAGTACTTC,CAWSVGGQAPEQYF
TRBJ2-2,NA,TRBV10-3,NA,TGTGCCATCAGTCTTGACACCGGGGAGCTGTTTTTT,CAISLDTGELFF
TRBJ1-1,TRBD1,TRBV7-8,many,TGTGCCAGCAGCTTAGTTGGACAGGGGATTGTAAATACTGAAGCTTTCTTT,CASSLVGQGIVNTEAFF
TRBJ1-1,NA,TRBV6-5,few,TGTGCCAGCAGTTACCGGGACACCCACAGGGAAGGGACTGAAGCTTTCTTT,CASSYRDTHREGTEAFF
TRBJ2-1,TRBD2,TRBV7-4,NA,TGTGCCACCAGCCAGCCGGGACTAGAGAGCAATGAGCAGTTCTTC,CATSQPGLESNEQFF
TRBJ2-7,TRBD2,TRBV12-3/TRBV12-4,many,TGTGCCAGCGGGGAGGGCCTAAACGAGCAGTACTTC,CASGEGLNEQYF
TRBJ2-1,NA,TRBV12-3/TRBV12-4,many,TGTGCCAGCAGTTCGTATGGGTACAATGAGCAGTTCTTC,CASSSYGYNEQFF
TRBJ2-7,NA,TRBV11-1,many,TGTGCCAGCAGCAAACACAGGGATATCTCCTACGAGCAGTACTTC,CASSKHRDISYEQYF
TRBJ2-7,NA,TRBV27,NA,TGTGCCAGCAGTCCCCCCCTGGGACCCGAGCAGTACTTC,CASSPPLGPEQYF
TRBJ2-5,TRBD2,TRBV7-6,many,TGTGCCAGCAGCTCGCGGGATGGGCGGGAGAGAGAGACCCAGTACTTC,CASSSRDGRERETQYF
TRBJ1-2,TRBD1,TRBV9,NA,TGTGCCAGCAGCCCCCGACAGGGACTAGTTTATGGCTACACCTTC,CASSPRQGLVYGYTF
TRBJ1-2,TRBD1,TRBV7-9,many,TGTGCCAGCAGCTTTTTCTCGGTGGGACAGGGGAAAGGCTACACCTTC,CASSFFSVGQGKGYTF
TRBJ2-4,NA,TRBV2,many,TGTGCCAGCAGTGACCCGAGGGGGGGGACAAACATTCAGTACTTC,CASSDPRGGTNIQYF
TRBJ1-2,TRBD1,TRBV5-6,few,TGTGCCAGCAGCTTGGTGGGGACAGGGGGGCGATATGGCTACACCTTC,CASSLVGTGGRYGYTF
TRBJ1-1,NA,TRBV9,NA,TGTGCCAGCAGCCCGGGATCAAGAGCTGAAGCTTTCTTT,CASSPGSRAEAFF
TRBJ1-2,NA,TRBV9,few,TGTGCCAGCAGCGCCCCCATTGGCCCATCAAGTTACTATGGCTACACCTTC,CASSAPIGPSSYYGYTF
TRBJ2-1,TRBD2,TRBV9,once,TGTGCCAGCAGCACACGAGCGGGAGGGCCCTACAATGAGCAGTTCTTC,CASSTRAGGPYNEQFF
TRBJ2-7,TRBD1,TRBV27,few,TGTGCCAGCAGTACCACAGGGGCCTACGAGCAGTACTTC,CASSTTGAYEQYF
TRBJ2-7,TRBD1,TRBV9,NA,TGTGCCAGCAGCGTAGGTGACAGGGGAAACGAGCAGTACTTC,CASSVGDRGNEQYF
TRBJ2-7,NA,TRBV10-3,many,TGTGCCATCAGTGAGCTGGACGAGCAGTACTTC,CAISELDEQYF
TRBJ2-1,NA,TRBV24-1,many,TGTGCCACCAGTGCCGAATGGGGCAATGAGCAGTTCTTC,CATSAEWGNEQFF
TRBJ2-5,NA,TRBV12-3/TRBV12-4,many,TGTGCCAGCAGTCACACGAGGGCGGGTATGCAAGAGACCCAGTACTTC,CASSHTRAGMQETQYF
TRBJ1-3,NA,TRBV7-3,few,TGTGCCAGCAGCTCAGGGGATTCGAAAGGAAACACCATATATTTT,CASSSGDSKGNTIYF
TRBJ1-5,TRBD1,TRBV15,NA,TGTGCCACCAGCCCTCGGCAGGGGGGTAATACGCCCCAGCATTTT,CATSPRQGGNTPQHF
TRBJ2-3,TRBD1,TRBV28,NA,TGTGCCAGCAGAGGACAGGGCGCAGATACGCAGTATTTT,CASRGQGADTQYF
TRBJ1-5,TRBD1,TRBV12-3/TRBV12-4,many,TGTGCCAGCAGTTTAGGGATAAGGGACAGGGTGAATCAGCCCCAGCATTTT,CASSLGIRDRVNQPQHF
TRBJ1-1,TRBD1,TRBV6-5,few,TGTGCCAGCAGTTACTCCACAGCAGGGGGTACTGAAGCTTTCTTT,CASSYSTAGGTEAFF
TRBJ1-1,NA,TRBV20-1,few,TGCAGTGCTGACGTGGGTAAACGGAACACTGAAGCTTTCTTT,CSADVGKRNTEAFF
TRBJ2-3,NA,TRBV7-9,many,TGTGCCAGCAGCTTAGTTACAGATAGCACAGATACGCAGTATTTT,CASSLVTDSTDTQYF
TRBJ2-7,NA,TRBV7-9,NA,TGTGCCAGCAGCGGGAATGGGGTGGTCGATCAGTACTTC,CASSGNGVVDQYF
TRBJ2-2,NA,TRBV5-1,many,TGCGCCAGCAGCCCTGATTCGCTAAACACCGGGGAGCTGTTTTTT,CASSPDSLNTGELFF
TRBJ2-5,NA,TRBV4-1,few,TGCGCCAGCAGCCAAGAAAACTCGCAAGAGACCCAGTACTTC,CASSQENSQETQYF
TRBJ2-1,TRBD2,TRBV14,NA,TGTGCCAGCACCGTTGCGGGACTAGCGGGTTACAATGAGCAGTTCTTC,CASTVAGLAGYNEQFF
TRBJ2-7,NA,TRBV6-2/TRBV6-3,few,TGTGCCAGCAGTTACGACCTCCAGGGCAGACAAACGCAATATGGAGTCTACGAGCAGTACTTC,CASSYDLQGRQTQYGVYEQYF
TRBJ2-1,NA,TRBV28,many,TGTGCCAGCAGAGAACTTAACTACAATGAGCAGTTCTTC,CASRELNYNEQFF
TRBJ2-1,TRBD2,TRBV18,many,TGTGCCAGCTCACCGCCAGCGGGAGTCCATGAGCAGTTCTTC,CASSPPAGVHEQFF
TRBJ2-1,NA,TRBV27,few,TGTGCCAGCAGCTCCTCTACACGGCTTTTGAGCTCCTACAATGAGCAGTTCTTC,CASSSSTRLLSSYNEQFF